This T cell receptor (beta chain) is drawn from a study of T cell repertoires in cytomegalovirus infection. About the research overall: In public TCR beta signatures, there were indications of both CMV infection and matching HLA type.

Points on this clonotype: Its antigen is currently unknown.

The CDR3 is 12 residues long. The germline V gene has CDR1 DFQATT and CDR2 SNEGSKA (reference sequence). V gave up 3 bases and J gave up 11 bases, with 14 bases separating them. Each CDR3 protein gets one entry after TCRdb re-called the reads with MiXCR. Seen here are about 350,000 distinct CDR3 sequences, about 35% observed once, and the top ten hold approximately 15%. The source material was cultured PBMCs, sampled from culture after CMV antigen stimulation. The chain couples TRBV20-1 to TRBJ2-1; D unresolved. The TCR was taken from a human donor in good health (CMV status not recorded). Some clones in this sample may be carry-over from other donors' samples. The CDR3 here is CSASGRAIKQFF. DNA of the CDR3: TGCAGTGCTAGTGGACGGGCCATTAAGCAGTTCTTC.